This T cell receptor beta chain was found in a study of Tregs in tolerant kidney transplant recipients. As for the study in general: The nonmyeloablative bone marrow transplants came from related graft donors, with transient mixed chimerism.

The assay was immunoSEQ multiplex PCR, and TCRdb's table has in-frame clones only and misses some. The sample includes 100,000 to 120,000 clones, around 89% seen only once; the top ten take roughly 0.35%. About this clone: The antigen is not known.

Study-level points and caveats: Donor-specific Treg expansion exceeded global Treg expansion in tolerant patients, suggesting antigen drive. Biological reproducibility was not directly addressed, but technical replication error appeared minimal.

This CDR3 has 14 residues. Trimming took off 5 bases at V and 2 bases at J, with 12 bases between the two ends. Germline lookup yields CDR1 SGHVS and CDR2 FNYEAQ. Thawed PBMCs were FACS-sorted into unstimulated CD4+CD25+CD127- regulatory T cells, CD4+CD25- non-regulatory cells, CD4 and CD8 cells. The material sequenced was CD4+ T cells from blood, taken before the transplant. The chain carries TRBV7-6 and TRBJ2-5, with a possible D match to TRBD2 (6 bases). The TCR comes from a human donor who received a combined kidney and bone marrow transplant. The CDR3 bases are TGTGCCAGCAGCCCCCAGGCGGGGCAAGAGACCCAGTACTTC. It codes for CASSPQAGQETQYF.